Following are 10 T cell receptor beta chains from one sample sequenced in a study of blood T cell repertoires in COVID-19. Sequenced by immunoSEQ multiplex PCR; TCRdb stores in-frame clones only, minus some. The data hold approximately 250,000 clones, with approximately 89% observed a single time. Input material: peripheral blood. These receptor sequences come from a man in his forties or fifties with active or convalescent COVID-19.

This clone was seen repeatedly, ten times or more. The genes are TRBV30 and TRBJ1-3; D call uncertain. Deletions cut 0 bases from V and 0 bases from J, with 3 bases between. The V gene's germline CDR1 is GTSNPN and CDR2 SVGIG (reference sequence). The CDR3 spans 13 residues. CDR3 DNA sequence: TGTGCCTGGAGTGTCAACTCTGGAAACACCATATATTTT. Its protein is CAWSVNSGNTIYF.

This chain links TRBV7-2 with TRBJ1-2; D is perhaps TRBD1 (6 bases). The CDR3 spans 15 residues. The V and J ends lost 1 base and 4 bases respectively, with 13 bases between them. CDR1 and CDR2 (germline): SGHTA, FQGNSA. The CDR3 DNA follows: TGTGCCAGCAGCTTAGTTCAGGGGCGCAGCTATGGCTACACCTTC. This translates into CASSLVQGRSYGYTF.

The V gene is TRBV6-6, the J gene TRBJ2-7; 10 nucleotides line up with TRBD2. Per the germline V gene, CDR1 is MNHNY and CDR2 is SVGAGI (reference sequence). The trim removed 4 bases at V and 7 bases at J, leaving 13 bases unmatched. The CDR3 extends over 16 amino acids. CDR3 nucleotides: TGTGCCAGCAGTTCCCAAGCGGGAGGGCCAAGGGGTGAGCAGTACTTC. Translating it yields CASSSQAGGPRGEQYF.

The chain joins TRBV30 to TRBJ1-1; D is perhaps TRBD1 (6 bases). The CDR3 extends over 17 amino acids. Germline values: CDR1 GTSNPN, CDR2 SVGIG (reference sequence). The V gene lost 3 bases and the J gene lost 1 base, with 21 bases spanning the gap. CDR3 nucleotide sequence: TGTGCCTGGAGGCTCCCCCCGCCCGGGACACGGAACACTGAAGCTTTCTTT. This gives the protein CAWRLPPPGTRNTEAFF.

This sequence joins TRBV7-9 and TRBJ1-1; maybe TRBD1 (5 bases). This CDR3 contains 14 residues. The germline gives CDR1 SEHNR, CDR2 FQNEAQ (reference sequence). Trimming took off 3 bases at V and 3 bases at J, with 11 bases between the two ends. CDR3 sequence reads: CASSFGGGDTEAFF. CDR3 DNA: TGTGCCAGCAGCTTTGGGGGAGGAGACACTGAAGCTTTCTTT.

The chain has TRBV5-4 and TRBJ1-2; the D is unclear. V was clipped by 0 bases and J by 0 bases, with 6 bases between them. The CDR3 sequence is 14 residues long. Germline CDR1 is SGHNT and CDR2 is YYREEE (reference sequence). The chain's CDR3 is CASSLGGTNYGYTF. CDR3 bases: TGTGCCAGCAGCTTGGGCGGAACTAACTATGGCTACACCTTC.

The chain has TRBV7-9 and TRBJ2-7; maybe TRBD2 (6 bases). The V gene's germline CDR1 is SEHNR and CDR2 FQNEAQ (reference sequence). The CDR3 consists of 13 residues. The germline V and J ends were trimmed by 5 bases and 6 bases, with 14 bases remaining between them. CDR3 residues: CASSPPGRTEQYF. Written as DNA, the CDR3 is TGTGCCAGCAGCCCTCCCGGGAGAACCGAGCAGTACTTC.

This chain connects TRBV14 to TRBJ1-3, with D perhaps matching TRBD1 (5 bases). V was cut by 4 bases and J by 8 bases, with 18 bases left in between. CDR3 size: 15 residues. Germline CDR1 and CDR2: SGHDN and FVKESK. The DNA for the CDR3 is TGTGCCAGCAGCCCATCGCGGGGGAGGCCGGACACCATATATTTT. Protein sequence: CASSPSRGRPDTIYF.

The chain is built from TRBV6-5 and TRBJ1-1; the match to TRBD1 covers 7 bases. V trimming: 6 bases; J trimming: 3 bases; junction bases outside the gene matches: 10. The CDR3 loop spans 15 amino acids. The germline gives CDR1 MNHEY, CDR2 SVGAGI. The CDR3 nucleotides are TGTGCCAGCAGCCAGACAGGGCCTGAGTACACTGAAGCTTTCTTT. Protein: CASSQTGPEYTEAFF.

The chain is built from TRBV30 and TRBJ2-1; 11 bases line up with TRBD2. J gave up 15 bases and V 2 bases, and 15 bases lay outside the gene matches. CDR1 is GTSNPN and CDR2 is SVGIG in the germline V gene (reference sequence). This CDR3 has 15 amino acids. In DNA form, the CDR3 reads TGTGCCTGGAGTACCGGGACTAGCGGTCTATCTGGTGGGTTCTTC. Protein: CAWSTGTSGLSGGFF.